This section outlines one T cell receptor beta chain sequence together with its context. The study ran its PCR with 60 Vbeta and 13 Jbeta primers. TCRdb's table, derived via immunoSEQ multiplex PCR, lists solely in-frame clones and lacks some. The table has some 96,000 clones, 60% to 80% seen once. The data derive from a study of cytomegalovirus exposure and HLA in healthy donors. CDR1 is MNHNY, CDR2 SVGAGI, per germline (reference sequence). Trimming cost V 4 bases and J 9 bases; bases outside gene matches: 8. The CDR3 is 13 residues long. The chain couples TRBV6-6 to TRBJ1-2, with TRBD1 identical over 7 bases. The specimen was PBMCs. This receptor was taken from a female donor in good health and CMV-seronegative. CDR3 sequence (DNA): TGTGCCAGCAGTTTCACAGGGGTCGGAAGCTACACCTTC. This gives the protein CASSFTGVGSYTF.